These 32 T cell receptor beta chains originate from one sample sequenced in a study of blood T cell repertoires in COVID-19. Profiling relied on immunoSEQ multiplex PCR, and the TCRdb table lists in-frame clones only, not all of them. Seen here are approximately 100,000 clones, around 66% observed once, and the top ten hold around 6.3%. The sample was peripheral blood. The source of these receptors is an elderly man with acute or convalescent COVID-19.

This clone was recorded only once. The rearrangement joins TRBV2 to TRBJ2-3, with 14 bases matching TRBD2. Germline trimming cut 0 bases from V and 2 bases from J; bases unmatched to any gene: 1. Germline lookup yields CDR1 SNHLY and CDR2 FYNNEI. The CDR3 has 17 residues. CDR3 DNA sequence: TGTGCCAGCAGTGAAGCGGGACTAGCGGGAGCCACAGATACGCAGTATTTT. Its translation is CASSEAGLAGATDTQYF.

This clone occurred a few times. In DNA form, the CDR3 reads TGTGCCAGCAGTTTAGCGGGAGTGGCCTCCTACGAGCAGTACTTC. It translates to CASSLAGVASYEQYF. The chain couples TRBV27 to TRBJ2-7; 7 positions agree with TRBD2. The germline V gene encodes CDR1 MNHEY and CDR2 SMNVEV (reference sequence). V lost 2 bases and J lost 0; bases outside the gene matches: 4. The CDR3 has 15 residues.

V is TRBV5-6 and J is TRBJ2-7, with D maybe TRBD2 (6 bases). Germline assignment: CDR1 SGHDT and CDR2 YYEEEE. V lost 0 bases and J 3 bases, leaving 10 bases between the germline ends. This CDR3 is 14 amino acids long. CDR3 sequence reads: CASSLAQTSYEQYF. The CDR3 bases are TGTGCCAGCAGCTTGGCCCAGACTAGCTACGAGCAGTACTTC.

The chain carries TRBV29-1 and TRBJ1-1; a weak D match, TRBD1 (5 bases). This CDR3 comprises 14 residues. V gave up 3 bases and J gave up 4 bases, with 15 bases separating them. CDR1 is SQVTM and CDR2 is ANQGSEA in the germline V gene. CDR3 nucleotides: TGCAGCGTTGACCCGGGGGAGGGTGGCACTGAAGCTTTCTTT. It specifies CSVDPGEGGTEAFF.

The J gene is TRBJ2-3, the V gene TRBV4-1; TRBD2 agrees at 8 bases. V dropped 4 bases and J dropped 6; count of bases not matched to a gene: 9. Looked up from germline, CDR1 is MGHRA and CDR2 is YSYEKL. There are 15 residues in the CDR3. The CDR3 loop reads CASSRTSRPPDTQYF. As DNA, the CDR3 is TGCGCCAGCAGCCGGACTAGCAGACCTCCGGATACGCAGTATTTT.

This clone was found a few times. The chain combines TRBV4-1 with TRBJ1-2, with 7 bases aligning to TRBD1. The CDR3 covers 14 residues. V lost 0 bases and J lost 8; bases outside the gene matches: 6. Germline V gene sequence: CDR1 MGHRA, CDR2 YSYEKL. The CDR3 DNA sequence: TGCGCCAGCAGCCAAGAAGGGACAGCCGGCGGCTACACCTTC. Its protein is CASSQEGTAGGYTF.

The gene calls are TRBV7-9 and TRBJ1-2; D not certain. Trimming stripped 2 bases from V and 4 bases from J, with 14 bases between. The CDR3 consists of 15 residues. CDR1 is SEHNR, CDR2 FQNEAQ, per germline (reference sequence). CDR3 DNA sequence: TGTGCCAGCAGCTTATTAACGGGAGAAATCTATGGCTACACCTTC. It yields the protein CASSLLTGEIYGYTF.

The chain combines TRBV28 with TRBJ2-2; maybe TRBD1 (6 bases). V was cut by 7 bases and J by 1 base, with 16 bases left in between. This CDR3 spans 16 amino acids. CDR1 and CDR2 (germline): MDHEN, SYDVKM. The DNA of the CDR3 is TGTGCCAGCATCGAACAGGGAAGGGGGAACACCGGGGAGCTGTTTTTT. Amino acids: CASIEQGRGNTGELFF. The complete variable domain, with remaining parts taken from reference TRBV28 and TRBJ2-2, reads DVKVTQSSRYLVKRTGEKVFLECVQDMDHENMFWYRQDPGLGLRLIYFSYDVKMKEKGDIPEGYSVSREKKERFSLILESASTNQTSMYLCASIEQGRGNTGELFFGEGSRLTVL.

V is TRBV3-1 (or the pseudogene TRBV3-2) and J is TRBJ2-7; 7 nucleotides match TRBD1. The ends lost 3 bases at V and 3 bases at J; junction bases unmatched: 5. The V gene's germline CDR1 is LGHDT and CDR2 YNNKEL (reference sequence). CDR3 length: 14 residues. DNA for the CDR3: TGTGCCAGCAGCCACCGACAGGGCCGCTACGAGCAGTACTTC. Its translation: CASSHRQGRYEQYF.

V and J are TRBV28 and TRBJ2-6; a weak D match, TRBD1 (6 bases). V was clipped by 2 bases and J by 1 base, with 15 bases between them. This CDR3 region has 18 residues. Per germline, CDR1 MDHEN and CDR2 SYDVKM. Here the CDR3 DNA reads TGTGCCAGCAGTTTAATAGGACAGTCAATTTCTGGGGCCAACGTCCTGACTTTC. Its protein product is CASSLIGQSISGANVLTF.

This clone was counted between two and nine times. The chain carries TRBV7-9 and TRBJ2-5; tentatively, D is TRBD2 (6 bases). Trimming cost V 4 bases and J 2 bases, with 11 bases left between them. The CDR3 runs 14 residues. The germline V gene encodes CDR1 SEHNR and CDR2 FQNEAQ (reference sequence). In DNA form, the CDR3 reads TGTGCCAGCAGCTGGGGGGTTCGGCAAGAGACCCAGTACTTC. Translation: CASSWGVRQETQYF.

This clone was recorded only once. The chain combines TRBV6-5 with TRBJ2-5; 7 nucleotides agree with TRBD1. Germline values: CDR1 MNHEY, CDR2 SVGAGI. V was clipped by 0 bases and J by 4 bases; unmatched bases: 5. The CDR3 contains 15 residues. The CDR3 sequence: CASSYSNPGGETQYF. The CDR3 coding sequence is TGTGCCAGCAGTTACTCGAATCCAGGGGGAGAGACCCAGTACTTC.

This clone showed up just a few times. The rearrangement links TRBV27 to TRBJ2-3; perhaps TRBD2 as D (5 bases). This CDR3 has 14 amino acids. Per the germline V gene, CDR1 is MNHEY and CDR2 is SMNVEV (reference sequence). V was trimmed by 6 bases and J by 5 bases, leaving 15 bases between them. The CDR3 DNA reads TGTGCCAGCAGCCTTCGGGGAGTGGGAGATACGCAGTATTTT. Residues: CASSLRGVGDTQYF.

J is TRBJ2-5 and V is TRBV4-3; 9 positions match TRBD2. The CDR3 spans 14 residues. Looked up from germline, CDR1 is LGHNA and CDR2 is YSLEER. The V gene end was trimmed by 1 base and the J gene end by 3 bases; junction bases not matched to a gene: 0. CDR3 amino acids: CASSQGLAEETQYF. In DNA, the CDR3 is TGCGCCAGCAGCCAAGGACTAGCGGAAGAGACCCAGTACTTC.

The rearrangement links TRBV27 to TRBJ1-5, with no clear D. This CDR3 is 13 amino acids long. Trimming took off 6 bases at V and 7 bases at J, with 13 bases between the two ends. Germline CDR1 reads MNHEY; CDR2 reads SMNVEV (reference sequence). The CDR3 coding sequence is TGTGCCAGCAGCCCGGCGGGGAGGCAGCCCCAGCATTTT. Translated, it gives CASSPAGRQPQHF.

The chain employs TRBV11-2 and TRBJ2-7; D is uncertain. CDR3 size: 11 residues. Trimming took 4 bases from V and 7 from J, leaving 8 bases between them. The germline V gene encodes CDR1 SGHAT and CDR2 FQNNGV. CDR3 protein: CASSSPREQYF. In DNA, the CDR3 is TGTGCCAGCAGCTCCCCCCGGGAGCAGTACTTC.

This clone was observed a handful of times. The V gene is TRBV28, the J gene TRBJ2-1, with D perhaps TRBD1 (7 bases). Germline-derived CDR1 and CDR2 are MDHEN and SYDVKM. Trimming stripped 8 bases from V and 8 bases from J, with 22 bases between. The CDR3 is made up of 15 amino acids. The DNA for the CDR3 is TGTGCCAGCCCCCCAGGGGGGATATTTTATGATGAGCAGTTCTTC. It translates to CASPPGGIFYDEQFF.

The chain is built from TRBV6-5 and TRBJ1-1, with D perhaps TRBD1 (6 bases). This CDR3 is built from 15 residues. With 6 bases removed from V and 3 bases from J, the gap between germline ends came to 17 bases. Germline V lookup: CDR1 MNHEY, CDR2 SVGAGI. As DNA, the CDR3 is TGTGCCAGCAGGGTCCTACAGGGTTCGGACACTGAAGCTTTCTTT. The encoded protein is CASRVLQGSDTEAFF.

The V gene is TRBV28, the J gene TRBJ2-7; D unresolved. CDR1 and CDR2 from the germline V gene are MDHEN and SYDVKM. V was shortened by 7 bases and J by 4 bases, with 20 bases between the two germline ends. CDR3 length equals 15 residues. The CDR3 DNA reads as TGTGCCAGCATCAGAGGCCCCAGCCCCATTTACGAGCAGTACTTC. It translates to CASIRGPSPIYEQYF.

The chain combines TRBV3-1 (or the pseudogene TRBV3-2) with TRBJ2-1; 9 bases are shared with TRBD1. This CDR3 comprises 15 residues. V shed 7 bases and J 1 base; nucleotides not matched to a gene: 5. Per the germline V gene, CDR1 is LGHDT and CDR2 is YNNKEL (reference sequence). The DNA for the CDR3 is TGTGCCAGCACCTGGGGGACAGGGTCCTACAATGAGCAGTTCTTC. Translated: CASTWGTGSYNEQFF.

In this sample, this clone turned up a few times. The CDR3 DNA sequence: TGTGCCTGGAAAGGAGGGACAGATAACACCGGGGAGCTGTTTTTT. Amino acids: CAWKGGTDNTGELFF. This rearrangement joins TRBV30 to TRBJ2-2; possibly TRBD1 for D (7 bases). V was trimmed by 4 bases and J by 2 bases, leaving 14 bases between them. The germline CDR1 and CDR2 sequences are GTSNPN and SVGIG (reference sequence). There are 15 residues in the CDR3.

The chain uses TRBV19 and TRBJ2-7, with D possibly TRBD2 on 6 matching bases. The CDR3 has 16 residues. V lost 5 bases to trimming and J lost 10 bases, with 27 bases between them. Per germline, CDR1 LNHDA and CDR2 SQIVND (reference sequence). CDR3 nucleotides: TGTGCCAGTAGTTTCCTGACCGGGACTGCTGTACGAGAACAGTACTTC. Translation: CASSFLTGTAVREQYF.

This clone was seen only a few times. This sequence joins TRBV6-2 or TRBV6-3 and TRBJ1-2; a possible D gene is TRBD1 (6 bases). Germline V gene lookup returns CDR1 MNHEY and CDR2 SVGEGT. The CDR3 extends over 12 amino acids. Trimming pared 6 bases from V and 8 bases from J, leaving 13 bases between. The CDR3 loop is CASSRQVLGYTF. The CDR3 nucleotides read TGTGCCAGCAGCCGACAGGTACTCGGCTACACCTTC.

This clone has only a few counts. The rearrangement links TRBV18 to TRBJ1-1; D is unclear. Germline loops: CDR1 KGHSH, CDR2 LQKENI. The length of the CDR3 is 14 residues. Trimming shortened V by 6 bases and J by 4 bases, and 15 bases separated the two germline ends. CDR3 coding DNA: TGTGCCAGCTCGGAGTCGGATCTAGGCACTGAAGCTTTCTTT. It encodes CASSESDLGTEAFF.

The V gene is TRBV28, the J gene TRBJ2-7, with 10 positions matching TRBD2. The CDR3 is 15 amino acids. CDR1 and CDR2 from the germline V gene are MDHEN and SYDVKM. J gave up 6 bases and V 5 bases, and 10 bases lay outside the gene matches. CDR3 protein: CASSTGLAAISEQYF. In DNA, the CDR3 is TGTGCCAGCAGTACCGGACTAGCGGCAATATCCGAGCAGTACTTC.

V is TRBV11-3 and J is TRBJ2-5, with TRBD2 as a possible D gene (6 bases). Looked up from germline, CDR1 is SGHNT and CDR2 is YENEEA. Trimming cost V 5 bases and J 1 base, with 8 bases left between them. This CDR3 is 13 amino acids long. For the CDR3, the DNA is TGTGCCAGCAGCCGGGACTCCCAAGAGACCCAGTACTTC. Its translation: CASSRDSQETQYF.

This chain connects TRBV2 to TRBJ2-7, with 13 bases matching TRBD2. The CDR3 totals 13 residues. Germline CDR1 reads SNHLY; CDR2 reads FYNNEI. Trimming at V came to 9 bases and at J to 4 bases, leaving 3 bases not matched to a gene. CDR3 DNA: TGTGCCAGAGGACTAGCGGGAGCGTACGAGCAGTACTTC. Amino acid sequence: CARGLAGAYEQYF.

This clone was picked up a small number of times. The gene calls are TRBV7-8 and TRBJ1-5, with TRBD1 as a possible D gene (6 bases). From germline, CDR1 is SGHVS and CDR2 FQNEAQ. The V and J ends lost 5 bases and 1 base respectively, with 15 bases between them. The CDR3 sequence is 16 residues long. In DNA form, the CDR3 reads TGTGCCAGCAGCACCACGGGGGGGCAGAGCAATCAGCCCCAGCATTTT. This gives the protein CASSTTGGQSNQPQHF.

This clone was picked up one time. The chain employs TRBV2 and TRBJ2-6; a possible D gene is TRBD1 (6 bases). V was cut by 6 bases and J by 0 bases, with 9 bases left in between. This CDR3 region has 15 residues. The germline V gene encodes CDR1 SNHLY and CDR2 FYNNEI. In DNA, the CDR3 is TGTGCCAGCAGCCAAGGGGGCTCTGGGGCCAACGTCCTGACTTTC. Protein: CASSQGGSGANVLTF. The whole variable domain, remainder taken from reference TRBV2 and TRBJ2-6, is EPEVTQTPSHQVTQMGQEVILRCVPISNHLYFYWYRQILGQKVEFLVSFYNNEISEKSEIFDDQFSVERPDGSNFTLKIRSTKLEDSAMYFCASSQGGSGANVLTFGAGSRLTVL.

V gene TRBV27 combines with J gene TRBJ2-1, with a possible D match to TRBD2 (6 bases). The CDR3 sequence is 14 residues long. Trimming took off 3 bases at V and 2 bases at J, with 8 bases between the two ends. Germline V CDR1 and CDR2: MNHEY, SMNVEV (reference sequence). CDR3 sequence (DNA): TGTGCCAGCAGTTTGGGGGGACCCTACAATGAGCAGTTCTTC. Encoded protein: CASSLGGPYNEQFF.

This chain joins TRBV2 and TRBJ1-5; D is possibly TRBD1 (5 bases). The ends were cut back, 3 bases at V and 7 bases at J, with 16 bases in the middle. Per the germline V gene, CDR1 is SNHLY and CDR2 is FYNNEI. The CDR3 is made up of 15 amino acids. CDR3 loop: CASSEGGTYGQPQHF. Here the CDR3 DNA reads TGTGCCAGCAGTGAGGGAGGGACGTACGGACAGCCCCAGCATTTT.

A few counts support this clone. CDR3: CASRLGLAGVEQFF. Here the CDR3 DNA reads TGTGCCAGCAGACTGGGACTAGCGGGAGTAGAGCAGTTCTTC. The V call is TRBV28, the J call TRBJ2-1; TRBD2 matches 14 bases. This CDR3 region has 14 residues. CDR1 is MDHEN and CDR2 is SYDVKM in the germline V gene. The ends lost 6 bases at V and 10 bases at J; junction bases unmatched: 5. The full variable domain, with the rest looked up from reference TRBV28 and TRBJ2-1, is DVKVTQSSRYLVKRTGEKVFLECVQDMDHENMFWYRQDPGLGLRLIYFSYDVKMKEKGDIPEGYSVSREKKERFSLILESASTNQTSMYLCASRLGLAGVEQFFGPGTRLTVL.